Here is one T cell receptor (beta chain) with its context. The antigen remains undetermined. The ends were cut back, 11 bases at V and 7 bases at J, with 18 bases in the middle. Germline V gene lookup returns CDR1 SEHNR and CDR2 FQNEAQ (reference sequence). This CDR3 is built from 13 residues. The sample originates from a study of response to subunit inactivated influenza vaccine. Using its own MiXCR run on the RT-PCR reads, TCRdb lists one record per CDR3 protein. The repertoire holds more than 700,000 distinct CDR3 sequences, with 20% to 25% as singletons. Study-wide results and limits: The study's authors posited that every seasonal influenza vaccination enlists few new T cells.

This sequence originates from a man aged 45-60 years who received an inactivated influenza vaccine. The rearrangement uses TRBV7-9 and TRBJ2-1, with a weak D call TRBD2 (6 bases). Sequences were derived from PBMCs from blood, sampled 4 to 6 days after vaccination. The CDR3 region is CALLPGGMNEQFF. DNA for the CDR3: TGTGCCCTCCTCCCCGGGGGAATGAATGAGCAGTTCTTC.